This T cell receptor beta chain was retrieved from a study of cytomegalovirus exposure and HLA in healthy donors. Study-wide context: There were around 390 genotyped donors. Of these, roughly 82% fell in the genetic ancestry cluster associated with self-reported Caucasian donors. Overall study results and limits: According to the study, 150 to 200 TCR beta chains were cytomegalovirus-associated. Some public TCRs appeared in many individuals, while most sequences were rare.

This clone was seen a few times. Its antigen remains unknown. Other nucleotide sequences from this sample produce the same CDR3. Vbeta (60) and Jbeta (13) primers were used in the PCR. The assay was immunoSEQ multiplex PCR, and TCRdb's table has in-frame clones only and misses some. The table lists about 200,000 clones, under 80% of them singletons, with 0.22% in the top ten. V lost 3 bases and J 3 bases, leaving 8 bases between the germline ends. Germline loops: CDR1 LGHNA, CDR2 YNFKEQ. The CDR3 covers 13 residues. The chain carries TRBV4-2 and TRBJ2-5, with D possibly matching TRBD1 (5 bases). The sequence was obtained from a girl aged 2 to 10 in good health and CMV-seronegative. Sequencing was performed on PBMCs. The CDR3 here is CASSQGREETQYF. For the CDR3, the DNA is TGTGCCAGCAGCCAGGGCAGGGAAGAGACCCAGTACTTC.